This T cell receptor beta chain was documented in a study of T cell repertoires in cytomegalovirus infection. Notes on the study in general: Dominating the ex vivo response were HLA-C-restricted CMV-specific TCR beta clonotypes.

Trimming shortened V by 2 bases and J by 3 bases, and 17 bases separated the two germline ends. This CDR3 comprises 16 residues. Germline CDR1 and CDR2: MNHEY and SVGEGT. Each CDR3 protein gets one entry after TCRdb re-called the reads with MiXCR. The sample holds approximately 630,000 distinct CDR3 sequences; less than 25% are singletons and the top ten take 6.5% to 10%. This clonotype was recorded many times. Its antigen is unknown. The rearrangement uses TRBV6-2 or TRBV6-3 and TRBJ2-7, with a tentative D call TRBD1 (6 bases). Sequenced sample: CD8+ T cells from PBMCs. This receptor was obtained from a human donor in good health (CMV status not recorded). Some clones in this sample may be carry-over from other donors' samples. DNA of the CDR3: TGTGCCAGCAGTTACGACACAGTGGGGGCCTACTACGAGCAGTACGTC. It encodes CASSYDTVGAYYEQYV.